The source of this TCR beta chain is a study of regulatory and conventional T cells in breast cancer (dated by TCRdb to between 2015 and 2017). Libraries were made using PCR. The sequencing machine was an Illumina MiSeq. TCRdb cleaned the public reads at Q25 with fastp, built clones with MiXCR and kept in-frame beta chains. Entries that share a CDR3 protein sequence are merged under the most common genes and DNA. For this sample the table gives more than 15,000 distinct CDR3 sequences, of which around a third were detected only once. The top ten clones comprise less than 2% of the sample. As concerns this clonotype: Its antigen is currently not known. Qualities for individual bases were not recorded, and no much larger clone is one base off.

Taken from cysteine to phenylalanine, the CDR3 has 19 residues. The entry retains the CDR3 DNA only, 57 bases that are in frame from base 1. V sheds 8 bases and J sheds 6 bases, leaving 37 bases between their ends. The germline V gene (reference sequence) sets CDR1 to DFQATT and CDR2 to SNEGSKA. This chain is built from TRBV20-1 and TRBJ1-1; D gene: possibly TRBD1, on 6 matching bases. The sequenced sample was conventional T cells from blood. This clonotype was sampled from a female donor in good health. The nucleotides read TGCAGTTTCATCTTAGGCCTGCCCGGACAGCGAATTCCTCCCCCTGAAGCTTTCTTT. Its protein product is CSFILGLPGQRIPPPEAFF.